This is a list of T cell receptor beta chains from one sample in a study of fetal regulatory T cell absence and autoimmunity. The assay was immunoSEQ multiplex PCR, and TCRdb's table has in-frame clones only and misses some. The sample comprises 46,000 or so clones, roughly 80% of which are singletons, and approximately 0.37% rests with the top ten. Source material: cord blood. These receptors were taken from a newborn boy with IPEX syndrome. Both conserved end residues are part of each CDR3. The order of the fields is J gene, V gene, clone size, CDR3 length, D gene, CDR3 DNA, CDR3 protein. D genes are given only for firm matches. Clone size is not always given. Where it is, it says once, few, many or a class for expanded clones.

TRBJ2-7	TRBV4-3	NA	17	TRBD2	TGCGCCAGCAGCCCGGACTATACAGCGGGGGTCTCCTACGAGCAGTACTTC	CASSPDYTAGVSYEQYF
TRBJ1-1	TRBV18	NA	14	NA	TGTGCCAGCTCACCGGGGACGGGGAACACTGAAGCTTTCTTT	CASSPGTGNTEAFF
TRBJ1-2	TRBV5-4	NA	11	NA	TGTGCCGTCAGGGAAAAGAATGGCTACACCTTC	CAVREKNGYTF
TRBJ2-1	TRBV7-8	NA	18	NA	TGTGCCAGCAGCGCCCGTCGGGGATGGTGGGTCCACTACAATGAGCAGTTCTTC	CASSARRGWWVHYNEQFF
TRBJ2-7	TRBV19	NA	14	NA	TGTGCCAGTAGTACCGGGACTCTCTCCTACGAGCAGTACTTC	CASSTGTLSYEQYF
TRBJ1-1	TRBV9	NA	14	TRBD1	TGTGCCAGCAGCGTGACAGGGTTGAACACTGAAGCTTTCTTT	CASSVTGLNTEAFF
TRBJ2-7	TRBV6-5	few	14	NA	TGTGCCAGCAGTTACCAGGGTGCGTCCTACGAGCAGTACTTC	CASSYQGASYEQYF
TRBJ2-3	TRBV7-8	NA	12	NA	TGTGCCAGCAGCCATTTCGAGGGTACGCAGTATTTT	CASSHFEGTQYF
TRBJ2-3	TRBV11-3	NA	13	NA	TGTGCCAGCAGCTTAGATTCAGCAGATACGCAGTATTTT	CASSLDSADTQYF
TRBJ1-4	TRBV7-9	NA	16	NA	TGTGCCAGCAACACTAAGACAGGCGACGGCAATGAAAAACTGTTTTTT	CASNTKTGDGNEKLFF
TRBJ2-7	TRBV11-2	NA	15	TRBD1	TGTGCCAGCAGCTTAGGGGACAGGGGCTCCTACGAGCAGTACTTC	CASSLGDRGSYEQYF
TRBJ1-2	TRBV7-9	NA	11	TRBD1	TGTGCCAGCAGCCGGGACAGGGGCTACACCTTC	CASSRDRGYTF
TRBJ2-7	TRBV4-2	NA	15	TRBD2	TGTGCCAGCAGCCCCCTGGGGGGGGGTACCTACGAGCAGTACTTC	CASSPLGGGTYEQYF
TRBJ1-3	TRBV11-2	NA	15	NA	TGTGCCAGCAGCTTACGGGCAGGGGTGGAAAACACCATATATTTT	CASSLRAGVENTIYF
TRBJ2-3	TRBV4-1	NA	15	TRBD2	TGCGCCAGCAGCCAAGGACTAGCCCGCACAGATACGCAGTATTTT	CASSQGLARTDTQYF
TRBJ2-3	TRBV11-2	NA	16	TRBD2	TGTGCCAGCAGCTTTTCCGGGACTAGCGGGAGGGATACGCAGTATTTT	CASSFSGTSGRDTQYF
TRBJ2-2	TRBV5-4	NA	15	TRBD1	TGTGCCAGCAGGCCGGGACAGGGAGGGACCGGGGAGCTGTTTTTT	CASRPGQGGTGELFF
TRBJ2-5	TRBV11-2	NA	13	NA	TGTGCCAGCAGCTTAGTGGTTGTAGAGACCCAGTACTTC	CASSLVVVETQYF
TRBJ1-4	TRBV30	NA	14	NA	TGTGCCTGGAGTTTAAGACGGACTTTTGAAAAACTGTTTTTT	CAWSLRRTFEKLFF
TRBJ1-2	TRBV12-5	NA	13	TRBD1	TGTGCTAGTGGTTTGGGACAGGGGTCTGGCTACACCTTC	CASGLGQGSGYTF
TRBJ2-1	TRBV9	NA	15	TRBD2	TGTGCCAGCAGCGTGGCGGGGGTTTCCTACAATGAGCAGTTCTTC	CASSVAGVSYNEQFF
TRBJ2-1	TRBV7-6	NA	14	TRBD2	TGTGCCAGCAGCCTAGGACTAGCGGGGGGTGAGCAGTTCTTC	CASSLGLAGGEQFF
TRBJ1-5	TRBV19	NA	16	NA	TGTGCCAGTAGTACTCTTCCAGGGGTCCTCAATCAGCCCCAGCATTTT	CASSTLPGVLNQPQHF
TRBJ1-3	TRBV9	NA	14	NA	TGTGCCAGCAGCGTATCGACCTCTGGAAACACCATATATTTT	CASSVSTSGNTIYF
TRBJ1-2	TRBV19	NA	14	NA	TGTGCCAGTAGTTTTGGGCAGGGGTTCGATGGCTACACCTTC	CASSFGQGFDGYTF
TRBJ1-2	TRBV6-5	NA	12	TRBD1	TGTGCCAGCAGCAGGACAGGGAACGGCTACACCTTC	CASSRTGNGYTF
TRBJ1-3	TRBV5-3	NA	16	TRBD1	TGTGCCAGAAGCTTGGGATTCAGGGGGCCGGGAAACACCATATATTTT	CARSLGFRGPGNTIYF
TRBJ1-1	TRBV6-5	NA	13	TRBD1	TGTGCCAGCAGCCGACAGGGGGACACTGAAGCTTTCTTT	CASSRQGDTEAFF
TRBJ2-1	TRBV5-1	NA	16	NA	TGCGCCAGCAGCTTGGCGGTAGGGGGGCCTCGCAATGAGCAGTTCTTC	CASSLAVGGPRNEQFF
TRBJ1-6	TRBV11-2	NA	15	NA	TGTGCCAGCAGCTTAATAACAGGAATCAATTCACCCCTCCACTTT	CASSLITGINSPLHF
TRBJ2-3	TRBV6-6	NA	15	TRBD2	TGTGCCAGCAGCTCCGTTGCGGGAGGGTCAGATACGCAGTATTTT	CASSSVAGGSDTQYF
TRBJ2-7	TRBV7-9	NA	14	TRBD1	TGTGCCAGCAGCTTACAGGGGGTTTTTTACGAGCAGTACTTC	CASSLQGVFYEQYF
TRBJ2-7	TRBV21-1	NA	17	NA	TGTGCCAGCAGCAAAGCAGGCGGCATGCCACGGGTCTACGAGCAGTACTTC	CASSKAGGMPRVYEQYF
TRBJ2-5	TRBV5-4	NA	13	NA	TGTGCCACAAGGGGGGGAGGCCAAGAGACCCAGTACTTC	CATRGGGQETQYF
TRBJ2-7	TRBV30	once	16	NA	TGTGCCTGGAGTGTAGGGGCGGGCAGGAGCTCCTACGAGCAGTACTTC	CAWSVGAGRSSYEQYF
TRBJ1-1	TRBV9	NA	16	NA	TGTGCCAGCAGCGTAGGATCGGGGGCGAGGAACACTGAAGCTTTCTTT	CASSVGSGARNTEAFF
TRBJ2-7	TRBV4-1	NA	14	NA	TGCGCCAGCAGCCCAACACAGGGCTCCTACGAGCAGTACTTC	CASSPTQGSYEQYF
TRBJ1-5	TRBV5-8	NA	16	TRBD1	TGTGCCAGCAGCCGAATTGGGACAGGGGTAAATCAGCCCCAGCATTTT	CASSRIGTGVNQPQHF
TRBJ1-2	TRBV19	NA	13	TRBD1	TGTGCCAGTAGTGGACAGGGGGACTATGGCTACACCTTC	CASSGQGDYGYTF
TRBJ2-5	TRBV27	few	11	NA	TGTGCCAGCGGTACTGAAGAGACCCAGTACTTC	CASGTEETQYF
TRBJ2-1	TRBV6-6	NA	16	TRBD2	TGTGCCAGCCGCCTGGGACTAGCGGGATTTTACAATGAGCAGTTCTTC	CASRLGLAGFYNEQFF
TRBJ2-5	TRBV5-1	NA	14	NA	TGCGCCAGCAGCCCCGGACAGTTCCAAGAGACCCAGTACTTC	CASSPGQFQETQYF
TRBJ2-1	TRBV5-1	once	14	TRBD1	TGCGCCAGCAGCCCTGGGACAGGGGGGGGTGAGCAGTTCTTC	CASSPGTGGGEQFF
TRBJ1-5	TRBV10-3	NA	14	NA	TGTGCCATCAGTGAGTCGAGGGGCAATCAGCCCCAGCATTTT	CAISESRGNQPQHF
TRBJ2-1	TRBV7-6	NA	13	NA	TGTGCCAGCAGCTTAAGGGAAGTCGGTGAGCAGTTCTTC	CASSLREVGEQFF
TRBJ2-5	TRBV25-1	NA	15	NA	TGTGCCAGCAGTGAATTTTTTGCGGTACAAGAGACCCAGTACTTC	CASSEFFAVQETQYF
TRBJ2-7	TRBV5-1	once	16	TRBD2	TGCGCCAGCAGCCTAAGATTTAGCGGGGTTACCTACGAGCAGTACTTC	CASSLRFSGVTYEQYF
TRBJ2-3	TRBV9	NA	13	NA	TGTGCCAGCACTTCGCGGAGCACAGATACGCAGTATTTT	CASTSRSTDTQYF
TRBJ1-4	TRBV21-1	NA	20	NA	TGTGCCAGCATTACATTTAAGAGGGACAAGATAAAGCGGGGTAATGAAAAACTGTTTTTT	CASITFKRDKIKRGNEKLFF
TRBJ2-1	TRBV5-6	once	15	TRBD2	TGTGCCAGCAGTTCCGGGACTAGCTCCTACAATGAGCAGTTCTTC	CASSSGTSSYNEQFF
TRBJ2-2	TRBV10-3	NA	17	TRBD2	TGTGCCATCAGTGAGTCTGCTAGCGGGAGAGGGTCCGGGGAGCTGTTTTTT	CAISESASGRGSGELFF